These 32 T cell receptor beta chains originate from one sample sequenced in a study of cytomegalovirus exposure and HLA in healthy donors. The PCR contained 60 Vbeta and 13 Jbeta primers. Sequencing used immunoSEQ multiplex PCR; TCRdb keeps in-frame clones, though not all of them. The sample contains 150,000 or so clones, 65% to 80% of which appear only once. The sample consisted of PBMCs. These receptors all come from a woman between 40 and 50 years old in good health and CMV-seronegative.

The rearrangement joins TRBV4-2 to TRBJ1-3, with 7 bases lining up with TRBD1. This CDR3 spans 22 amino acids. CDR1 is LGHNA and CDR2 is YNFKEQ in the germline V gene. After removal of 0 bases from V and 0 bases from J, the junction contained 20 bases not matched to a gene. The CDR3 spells CASSQEKIWRQGVLSSGNTIYF. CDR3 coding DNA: TGTGCCAGCAGCCAAGAAAAAATTTGGCGGCAGGGGGTTCTCAGCTCTGGAAACACCATATATTTT.

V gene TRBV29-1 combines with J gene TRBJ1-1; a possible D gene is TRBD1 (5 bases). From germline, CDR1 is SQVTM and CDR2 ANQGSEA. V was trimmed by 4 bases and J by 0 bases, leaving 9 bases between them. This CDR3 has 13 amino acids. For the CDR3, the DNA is TGCAGCGTTGGGCGGGGGTTGAACACTGAAGCTTTCTTT. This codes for CSVGRGLNTEAFF.

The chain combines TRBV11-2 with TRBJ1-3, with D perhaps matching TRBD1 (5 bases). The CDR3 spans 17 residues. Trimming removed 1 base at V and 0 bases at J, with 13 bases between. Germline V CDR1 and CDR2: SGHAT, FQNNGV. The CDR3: CASSLGQTATSGNTIYF. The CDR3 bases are TGTGCCAGCAGCTTAGGCCAGACAGCCACCTCTGGAAACACCATATATTTT.

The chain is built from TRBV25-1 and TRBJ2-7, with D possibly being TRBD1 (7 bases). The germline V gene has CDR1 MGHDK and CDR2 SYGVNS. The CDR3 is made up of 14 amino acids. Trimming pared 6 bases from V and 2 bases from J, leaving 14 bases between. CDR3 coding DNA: TGTGCCAGCAGCCTGGCGGGACAGACCTACGAGCAGTACTTC. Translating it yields CASSLAGQTYEQYF.

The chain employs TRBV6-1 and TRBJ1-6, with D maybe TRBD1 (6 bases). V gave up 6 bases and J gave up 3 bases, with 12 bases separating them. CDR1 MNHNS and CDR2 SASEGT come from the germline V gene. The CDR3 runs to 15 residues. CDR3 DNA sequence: TGTGCCAGCAGACCTACAGGGTTCTATAATTCACCCCTCCACTTT. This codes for CASRPTGFYNSPLHF.

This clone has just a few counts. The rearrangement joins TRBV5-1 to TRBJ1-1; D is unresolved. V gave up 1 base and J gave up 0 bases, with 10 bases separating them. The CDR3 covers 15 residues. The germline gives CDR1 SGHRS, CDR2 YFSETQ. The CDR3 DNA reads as TGCGCCAGCAGCTTGTCAGGTCTTATGAACACTGAAGCTTTCTTT. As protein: CASSLSGLMNTEAFF.

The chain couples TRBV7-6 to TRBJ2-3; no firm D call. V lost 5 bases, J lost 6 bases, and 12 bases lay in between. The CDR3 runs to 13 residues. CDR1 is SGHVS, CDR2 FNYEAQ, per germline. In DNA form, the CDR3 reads TGTGCCAGCAGCACGGCGCGGAAGGATACGCAGTATTTT. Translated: CASSTARKDTQYF. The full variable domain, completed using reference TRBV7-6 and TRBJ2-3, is GAGVSQSPRYKVTKRGQDVALRCDPISGHVSLYWYRQALGQGPEFLTYFNYEAQQDKSGLPNDRFSAERPEGSISTLTIQRTEQRDSAMYRCASSTARKDTQYFGPGTRLTVL.

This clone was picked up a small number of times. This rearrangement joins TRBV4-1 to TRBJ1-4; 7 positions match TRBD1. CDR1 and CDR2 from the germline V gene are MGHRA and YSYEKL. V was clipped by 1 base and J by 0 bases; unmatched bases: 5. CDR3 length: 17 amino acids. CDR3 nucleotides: TGCGCCAGCAGCCAAGGGGTTACAGGGGCAACTAATGAAAAACTGTTTTTT. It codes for CASSQGVTGATNEKLFF.

Written as DNA, the CDR3 is TGTGCCAGCAGCGGACTAGCGGGGATACAAGAGACCCAGTACTTC. Residues: CASSGLAGIQETQYF. This chain joins TRBV6-5 and TRBJ2-5; 12 positions match TRBD2. CDR3 length equals 15 residues. V shed 6 bases and J 2 bases; nucleotides not matched to a gene: 4. CDR1 is MNHEY and CDR2 is SVGAGI in the germline V gene.

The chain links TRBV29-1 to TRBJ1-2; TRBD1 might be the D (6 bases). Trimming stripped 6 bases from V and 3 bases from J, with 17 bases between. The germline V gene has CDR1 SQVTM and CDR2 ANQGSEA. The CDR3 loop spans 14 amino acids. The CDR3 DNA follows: TGCAGCGTACAGGGTCAAGCAAAGGACTATGGCTACACCTTC. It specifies CSVQGQAKDYGYTF.

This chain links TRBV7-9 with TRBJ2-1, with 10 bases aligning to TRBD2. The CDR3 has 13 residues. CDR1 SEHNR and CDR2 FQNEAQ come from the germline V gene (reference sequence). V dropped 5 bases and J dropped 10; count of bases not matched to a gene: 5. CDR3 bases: TGTGCCAGCAGCCCTCAGCGGGAGGGGGAGCAGTTCTTC. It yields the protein CASSPQREGEQFF.

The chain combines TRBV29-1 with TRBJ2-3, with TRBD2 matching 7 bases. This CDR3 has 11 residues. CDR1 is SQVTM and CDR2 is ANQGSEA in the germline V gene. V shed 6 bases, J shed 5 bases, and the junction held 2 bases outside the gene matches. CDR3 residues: CSVGLGDTQYF. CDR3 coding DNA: TGCAGCGTAGGACTAGGAGATACGCAGTATTTT.

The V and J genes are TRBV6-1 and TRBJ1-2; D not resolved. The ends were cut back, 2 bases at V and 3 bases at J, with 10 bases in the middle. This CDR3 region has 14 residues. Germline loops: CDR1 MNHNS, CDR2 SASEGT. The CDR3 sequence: CASSELVRDYGYTF. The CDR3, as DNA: TGTGCCAGCAGTGAATTAGTCCGGGACTATGGCTACACCTTC.

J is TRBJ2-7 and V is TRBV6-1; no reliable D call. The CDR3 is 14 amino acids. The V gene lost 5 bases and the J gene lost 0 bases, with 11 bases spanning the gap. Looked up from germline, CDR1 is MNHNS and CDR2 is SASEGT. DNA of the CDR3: TGTGCCAGCAGTTCTACGCTGAGCTCCTACGAGCAGTACTTC. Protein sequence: CASSSTLSSYEQYF.

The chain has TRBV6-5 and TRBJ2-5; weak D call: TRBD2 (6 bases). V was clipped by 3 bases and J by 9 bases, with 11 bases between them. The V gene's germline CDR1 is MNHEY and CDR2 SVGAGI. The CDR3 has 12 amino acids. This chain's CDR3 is CASSYSGAAQYF. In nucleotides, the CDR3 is TGTGCCAGCAGTTATAGCGGAGCGGCCCAGTACTTC.

The CDR3 nucleotides are TGCGCCACCTCGGACTGGGAGCAGTACTTC. As protein: CATSDWEQYF. The rearrangement links TRBV10-2 to TRBJ2-7, with a weak D call TRBD2 (5 bases). V was cut by 10 bases and J by 7 bases, with 11 bases left in between. CDR1 is WSHSY and CDR2 is SAAADI in the germline V gene. CDR3 size: 10 residues.

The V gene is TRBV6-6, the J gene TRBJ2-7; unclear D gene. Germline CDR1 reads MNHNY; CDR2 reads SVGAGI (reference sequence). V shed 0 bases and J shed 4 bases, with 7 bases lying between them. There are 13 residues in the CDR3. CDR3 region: CASSYSRVYEQYF. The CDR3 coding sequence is TGTGCCAGCAGTTACTCTCGTGTTTACGAGCAGTACTTC.

CDR3 sequence (DNA): TGTGCCAGCAGAAACCCCGGGACAGGGGGCGATGCTTTCTTT. Its protein is CASRNPGTGGDAFF. V usage is TRBV6-5 and J usage is TRBJ1-1, with TRBD1 matching over 12 bases. The ends lost 6 bases at V and 11 bases at J; junction bases unmatched: 10. The CDR3 loop spans 14 amino acids. Germline loops: CDR1 MNHEY, CDR2 SVGAGI.

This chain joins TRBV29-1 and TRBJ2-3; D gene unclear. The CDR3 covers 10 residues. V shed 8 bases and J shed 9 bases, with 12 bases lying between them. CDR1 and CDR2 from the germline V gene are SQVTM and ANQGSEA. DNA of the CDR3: TGCAGCCTATACGAATCGACGCAGTATTTT. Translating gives CSLYESTQYF.

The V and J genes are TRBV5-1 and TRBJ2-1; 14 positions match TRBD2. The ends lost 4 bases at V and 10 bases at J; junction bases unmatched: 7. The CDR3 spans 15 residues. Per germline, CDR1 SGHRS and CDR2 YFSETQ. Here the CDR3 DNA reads TGCGCCAGCAGCCCGGGACTAGCGGGAGTGTGGGAGCAGTTCTTC. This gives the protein CASSPGLAGVWEQFF.

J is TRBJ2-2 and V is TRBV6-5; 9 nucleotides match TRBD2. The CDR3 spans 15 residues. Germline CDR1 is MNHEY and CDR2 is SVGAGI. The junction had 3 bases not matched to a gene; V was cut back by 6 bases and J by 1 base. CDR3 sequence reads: CASRVSGGNTGELFF. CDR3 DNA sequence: TGTGCCAGCAGAGTTAGCGGGGGGAACACCGGGGAGCTGTTTTTT.

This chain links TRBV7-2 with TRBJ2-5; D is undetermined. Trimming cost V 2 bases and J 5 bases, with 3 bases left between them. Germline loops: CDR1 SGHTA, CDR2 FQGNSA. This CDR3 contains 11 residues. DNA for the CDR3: TGTGCCAGCAGCTTATCGGAGACCCAGTACTTC. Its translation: CASSLSETQYF. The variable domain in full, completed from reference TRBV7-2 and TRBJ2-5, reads GAGVSQSPSNKVTEKGKDVELRCDPISGHTALYWYRQSLGQGLEFLIYFQGNSAPDKSGLPSDRFSAERTGGSVSTLTIQRTQQEDSAVYLCASSLSETQYFGPGTRLLVL.

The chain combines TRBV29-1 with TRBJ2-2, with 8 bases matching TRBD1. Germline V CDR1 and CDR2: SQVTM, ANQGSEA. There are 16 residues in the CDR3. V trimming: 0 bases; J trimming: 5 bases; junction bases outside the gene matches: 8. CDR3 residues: CSVEEVGQGLTGELFF. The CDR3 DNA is TGCAGCGTTGAAGAGGTCGGACAGGGATTGACCGGGGAGCTGTTTTTT.

CDR3 in DNA: TGCAGCGTCAGCCATGGGGGGATGAACACCGGGGAGCTGTTTTTT. Translation gives CSVSHGGMNTGELFF. The chain employs TRBV29-1 and TRBJ2-2, with a weak D call TRBD2 (6 bases). The CDR3 has 15 residues. Germline V gene data show CDR1 as SQVTM and CDR2 as ANQGSEA. Trimming removed 6 bases at V and 1 base at J, with 15 bases between.

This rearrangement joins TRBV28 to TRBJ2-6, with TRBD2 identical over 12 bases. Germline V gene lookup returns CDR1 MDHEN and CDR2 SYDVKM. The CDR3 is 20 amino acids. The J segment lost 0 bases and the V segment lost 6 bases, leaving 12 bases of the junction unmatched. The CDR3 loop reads CASSYRRLAGGLSGANVLTF. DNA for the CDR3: TGTGCCAGCAGCTATAGGAGGCTAGCGGGGGGGCTCTCTGGGGCCAACGTCCTGACTTTC. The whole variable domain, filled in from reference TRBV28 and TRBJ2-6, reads DVKVTQSSRYLVKRTGEKVFLECVQDMDHENMFWYRQDPGLGLRLIYFSYDVKMKEKGDIPEGYSVSREKKERFSLILESASTNQTSMYLCASSYRRLAGGLSGANVLTFGAGSRLTVL.

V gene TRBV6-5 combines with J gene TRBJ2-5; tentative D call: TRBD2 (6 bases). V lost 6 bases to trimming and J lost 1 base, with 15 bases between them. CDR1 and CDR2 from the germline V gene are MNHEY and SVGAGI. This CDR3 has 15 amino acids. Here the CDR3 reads CASSHGGLPQETQYF. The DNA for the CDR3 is TGTGCCAGCAGCCACGGAGGGCTACCCCAAGAGACCCAGTACTTC.

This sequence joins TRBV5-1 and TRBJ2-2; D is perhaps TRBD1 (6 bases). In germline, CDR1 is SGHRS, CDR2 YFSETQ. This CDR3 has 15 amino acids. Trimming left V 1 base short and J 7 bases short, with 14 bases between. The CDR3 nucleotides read TGCGCCAGCAGCTTGCCAGGGGTGGAAGGCGGGGAGCTGTTTTTT. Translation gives CASSLPGVEGGELFF.

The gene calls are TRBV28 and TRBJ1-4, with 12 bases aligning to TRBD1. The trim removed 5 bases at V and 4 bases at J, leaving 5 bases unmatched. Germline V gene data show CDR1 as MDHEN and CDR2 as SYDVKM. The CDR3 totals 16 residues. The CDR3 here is CASSPGQGADNEKLFF. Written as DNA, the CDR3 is TGTGCCAGCAGTCCGGGACAGGGGGCAGATAATGAAAAACTGTTTTTT.

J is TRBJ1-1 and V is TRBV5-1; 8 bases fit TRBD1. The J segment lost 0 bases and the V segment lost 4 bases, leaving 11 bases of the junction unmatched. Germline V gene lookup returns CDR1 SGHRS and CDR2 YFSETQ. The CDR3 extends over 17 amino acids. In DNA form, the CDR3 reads TGCGCCAGCAGCCAACCCGGACAGGGATCCATGAACACTGAAGCTTTCTTT. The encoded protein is CASSQPGQGSMNTEAFF. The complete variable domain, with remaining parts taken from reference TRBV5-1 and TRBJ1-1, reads KAGVTQTPRYLIKTRGQQVTLSCSPISGHRSVSWYQQTPGQGLQFLFEYFSETQRNKGNFPGRFSGRQFSNSRSEMNVSTLELGDSALYLCASSQPGQGSMNTEAFFGQGTRLTVV.

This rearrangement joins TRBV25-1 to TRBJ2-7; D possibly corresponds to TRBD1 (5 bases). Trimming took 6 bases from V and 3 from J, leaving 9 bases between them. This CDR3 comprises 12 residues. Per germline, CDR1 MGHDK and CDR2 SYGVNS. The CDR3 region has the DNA TGTGCCAGCAGACAGGCACACTACGAGCAGTACTTC. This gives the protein CASRQAHYEQYF.

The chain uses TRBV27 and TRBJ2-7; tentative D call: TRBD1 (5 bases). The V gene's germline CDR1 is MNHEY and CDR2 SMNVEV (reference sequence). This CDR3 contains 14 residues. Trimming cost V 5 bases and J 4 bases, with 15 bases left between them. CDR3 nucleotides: TGTGCCAGCAGTCTCTCAATCGACAGTTACGAGCAGTACTTC. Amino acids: CASSLSIDSYEQYF.

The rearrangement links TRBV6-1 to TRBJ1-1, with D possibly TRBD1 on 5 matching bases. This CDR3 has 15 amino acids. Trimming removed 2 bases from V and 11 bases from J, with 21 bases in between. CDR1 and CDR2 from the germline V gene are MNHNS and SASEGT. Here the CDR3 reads CASSERGVQRAVAFF. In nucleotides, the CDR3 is TGTGCCAGCAGTGAAAGGGGCGTACAGCGGGCGGTGGCTTTCTTT.